This T cell receptor (beta chain) was sequenced during a study of cytomegalovirus exposure and HLA in healthy donors (dated by TCRdb to 2015 to 2018). About the study as a whole: According to an earlier analysis of 550 to 750 of the donors, about 179 million T cells yielded roughly 100 million unique TCR beta sequences and 276 Gb of sequence data. Approximately 300 gigabases of sequencing data and 78 million or so unique TCR sequences were included in an early release covering roughly 700 HLA-typed donors. The genetic ancestry cluster associated with self-reported Caucasian donors included 80% to 90% of the roughly 400 genotyped donors. The study aimed to test whether signatures of past pathogen exposure could be identified by cataloging public T cell receptors. The study used immunosequencing to profile the T cell repertoires of several hundred subjects and linked those repertoires to cytomegalovirus serostatus. Along with the roughly 710-subject first cohort, a separate validation cohort of around 110 different subjects was used. High-throughput TCR immunosequencing, statistical association of individual TCRs with disease status, and machine learning were combined to predict cytomegalovirus infection status. A later analysis re-analyzed previously published TCR beta repertoires from 660 or so donors and added high-resolution HLA genotyping to study TCR occurrence patterns. Rather than drawing on any new phenotypic data, the later analysis identified candidate immune exposures from TCR beta sequences and the way those sequences occurred across donors. To decide whether each TCR beta V gene segment behaved as functional or pseudogenic, an earlier analysis of fewer than 750 of the donors relied on high-throughput TCR beta sequencing. Donor age, sex, ethnicity and CMV serostatus were compiled together with the repertoire data. A later genetic analysis used genome-wide SNP genotypes for about 60% of the 666 donors, treating that subset as a discovery cohort. All discovery cohort repertoires had been generated on a single sequencing platform. HLA typing covered class I and class II loci at four-digit resolution. Typing coverage differed by locus: A, B, C, DRB1 and DQB1 were typed in about 629-630 donors, DQA1 in 522, DPA1 in some 610, and DPB1 in about 450. A handful of DR-DQ haplotypes were handled as single units for association and clustering because linkage in the cohort was strong. Among about 390 genotyped donors of the cohort, an average of roughly 240,000 unique TCR beta nucleotide sequences were sequenced per donor, around 20% of them non-productive. Overall results and qualifications from the work: CMV serostatus was the only immune exposure information available for the cohort. The sequencing pipeline was judged likely to have produced a cluster of highly shared sequence variants as a technical artifact. Linkage disequilibrium might explain the correlated functional status among segregating V segments, but an unknown experimental factor could not be ruled out. Assigning TCR associations to individual alleles was difficult when HLA alleles, especially DR and DQ, strongly co-occurred. The cohort was sequenced for TCR beta chains only, and without alpha or paired-chain data the features that could be detected were limited. An earlier analysis of around 540 of the donors showed that most TCR beta V segments appeared in productive rearrangements either about 87% or about 30% of the time, which broadly matched IMGT annotations. Cytomegalovirus status was reported to be diagnosed by the classifier with high specificity and sensitivity in both the original and validation cohorts. Several of the top co-occurrence clusters appeared to be linked to parvovirus B19, influenza, CMV and Epstein-Barr virus, according to a later analysis. Most CMV-associated TCR beta chains appeared to be HLA-restricted in a later analysis, and the HLA associations seemed to be driven largely by CMV exposure. The study gave a list of about 170 TCR beta chains associated with cytomegalovirus. A further reported finding was that TCR beta sequences accurately predicted the HLA-A and HLA-B alleles for most subjects in the first cohort. According to a later analysis, TCR association rates differed among HLA loci, with DRB1 alleles showing the most associated TCRs and HLA-C alleles showing the fewest. Compared with equally common non-associated chains, HLA-associated TCR beta chains in a later analysis were more clonally expanded and had lower generation probabilities. In a later genetic analysis, fewer N-insertions in productive TCRs were reported among donors in an Asian-associated ancestry cluster than the roughly 700-donor mean. Presence/absence analyses assumed roughly uniform sequencing depth across donors, an assumption that may not hold. In a later genetic analysis, a missense DCLRE1C variant was associated with V-gene and J-gene trimming of TCR beta chains, and the association was replicated in an independent cohort. While some public TCRs were present in many individuals, most TCR sequences turned up only very rarely across donors. Because some donors lacked HLA typing at each locus, the association tests relied only on the typed subset. Around 16 rarely observed V segments, including chromosome 9 orphons, were excluded from the earlier analysis of approximately 600 of the donors because counts were too low. A few of the identified cytomegalovirus-associated TCR beta chains were confirmed in vitro to be specific for cytomegalovirus antigens. According to the authors, the approach could potentially be generalized to other disease states and immunological phenotypes. Specific HLA alleles were associated with roughly 17,000 TCR beta sequences at a false discovery rate of 0.05 in a later analysis.

The cohort consisted of approximately 690 healthy bone marrow donors. At the time of sampling, every cohort member was nominally healthy, though immune exposures that went unrecorded were likely present. The donor was CMV seropositive and belonged to the group of about 290 seropositive cohort members. A peripheral blood sample was collected from each donor, and TCR beta sequencing was performed on peripheral blood mononuclear cells. The Qiagen DNeasy Blood Extraction Kit was used to extract genomic DNA from the blood cell samples. Receptor libraries were prepared by the immunoSEQ multiplex PCR assay. For the multiplex PCR, a mixture combining 60 forward primers for TCR Vbeta segments and 13 reverse primers for TCR Jbeta segments was used. Amplification of the CDR3 region of rearranged TCR beta genes was performed with a multiplex PCR assay on genomic DNA. The amplified TCR beta libraries were sequenced on the Illumina HiSeq System as 87-base-pair reads. Concerning the study's data processing: A later analysis tallied around 82 million unique TCR beta chains across the 666 repertoires, and about 10 million of those chains were shared by two or more donors. To remove PCR and sequencing errors, raw reads were error-corrected and collapsed into unique sequences using a nearest-neighbor algorithm that merged closely related sequences. CDR3 sequences were aligned to IMGT reference sequences to assign V, D and J gene segments. For a sequence to be retained, a match of at least six nucleotides was required to both a V gene segment and a J gene segment. A rearrangement was called productive if the CDR3 had no stop codons and remained in frame with V and J, and every other rearrangement was called non-productive. Following IMGT convention, CDR3 was defined as the stretch from the second conserved V-encoded cysteine up to the conserved J-encoded phenylalanine. The earlier analysis of about 610 of the donors excluded sequences that lacked an unambiguous match to a single V gene segment. An earlier analysis of some 610 of the donors called V segments functional above 56.7% productive rearrangements and segregating when the between-donor standard deviation exceeded 5%. A statistical classification framework was built for diagnosing cytomegalovirus status from the catalog of TCR beta chain sequences. In a later analysis, TCR nucleotide sequences were compared against IMGT/GENE-DB human TR gene sequences so that V and J genes could be assigned. A later analysis assigned CDR3 sequences and most-parsimonious VDJ recombination scenarios with the TCRdist pipeline. In a later analysis, every TCR beta chain was defined by the combination of its CDR3 amino acid sequence and its V-gene family, and reads without a unique V-gene family were dropped. In a later analysis, around 650 highly shared, low-generation-probability nucleotide sequences were removed to address suspected cross-contamination and a sequencing artifact. In a later analysis, a clonal expansion index was calculated for each public chain from normalized within-repertoire ranks of inferred template counts. In a later analysis, generation probabilities were computed using a VDJ recombination model fitted to out-of-frame rearrangements, and the results were checked against IGoR. In a later analysis, TCR-TCR, TCR-HLA and TCR-CMV co-occurrence was scored with hypergeometric tests, and a repertoire-size bias correction was applied to TCR pairs. To estimate false discovery rates, a later analysis permuted the HLA or CMV assignments 20 times. In a later analysis, co-occurring TCRs were grouped with DBSCAN, and TCRdist sequence similarity was added when clustering was performed within HLA-allele-positive subsets. Co-occurrence clustering excluded repertoires with fewer than 30,000 or more than 120,000 public chains, plus five with anomalous nucleotide sharing. In its TCRdb copy, this immuneACCESS table keeps in-frame sequences only and misses some clones. Where compared with another copy, unresolved V genes explain less than half of these, and the others have no known cause. That table is the source of V, J and clone size, and D and trimming were worked out from the DNA. This sample gives over 150,000 clones in total; around 82% of them show up just once. The top ten clonotypes cover over 5% of the sample.

About this clone itself: Its antigen specificity is not known. The sample holds no much larger clone one base away, and base qualities are not on file.

Input material: PBMCs. The origin of this receptor is a woman in her 40s in good health and CMV-seropositive.

This receptor carries the CDR3 CASTDLAGVYEQYF. DNA sequence: TGTGCCAGCACCGACCTAGCGGGAGTCTACGAGCAGTACTTC. The rearranged chain carries TRBV28 and TRBJ2-7, with 10 bases matching TRBD2. The CDR3 contains 14 residues, cysteine and phenylalanine counted. The entry retains the CDR3 DNA only, 42 bases that are in frame from base 1. CDR1 and CDR2, per the germline V gene, are MDHEN and SYDVKM. Germline trimming: 7 bases from V, 3 bases from J; junction bases outside gene matches: 6. The full variable domain, completed from the reference TRBV28 and TRBJ2-7 proteins outside the CDR3, reads DVKVTQSSRYLVKRTGEKVFLECVQDMDHENMFWYRQDPGLGLRLIYFSYDVKMKEKGDIPEGYSVSREKKERFSLILESASTNQTSMYLCASTDLAGVYEQYFGPGTRLTVT.